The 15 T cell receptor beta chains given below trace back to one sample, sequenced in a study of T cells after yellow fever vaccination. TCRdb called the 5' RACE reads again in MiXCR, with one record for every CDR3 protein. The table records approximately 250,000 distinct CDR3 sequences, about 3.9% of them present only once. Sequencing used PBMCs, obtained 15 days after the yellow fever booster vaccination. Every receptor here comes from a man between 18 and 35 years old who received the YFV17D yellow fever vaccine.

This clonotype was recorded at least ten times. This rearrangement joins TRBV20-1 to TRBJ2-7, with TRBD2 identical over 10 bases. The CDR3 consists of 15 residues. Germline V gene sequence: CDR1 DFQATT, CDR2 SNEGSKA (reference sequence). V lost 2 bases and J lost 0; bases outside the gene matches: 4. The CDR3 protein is CSARKAGGDSYEQYV. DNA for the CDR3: TGCAGTGCTAGAAAAGCGGGGGGGGACTCCTACGAGCAGTACGTC.

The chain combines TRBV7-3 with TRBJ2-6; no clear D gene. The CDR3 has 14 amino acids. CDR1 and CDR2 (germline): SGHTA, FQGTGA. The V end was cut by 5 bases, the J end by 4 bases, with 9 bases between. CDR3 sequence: CASSTSLGANVLTF. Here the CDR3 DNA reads TGTGCCAGCAGCACCTCCCTGGGGGCCAACGTCCTGACTTTC.

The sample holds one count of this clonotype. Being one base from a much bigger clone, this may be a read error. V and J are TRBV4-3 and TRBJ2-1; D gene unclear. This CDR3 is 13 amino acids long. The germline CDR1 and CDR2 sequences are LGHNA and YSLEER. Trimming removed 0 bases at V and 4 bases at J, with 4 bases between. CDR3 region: CASSQEQYNEQFF. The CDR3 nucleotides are TGCGCCAGCAGCCAAGAGCAGTACAATGAGCAGTTCTTC.

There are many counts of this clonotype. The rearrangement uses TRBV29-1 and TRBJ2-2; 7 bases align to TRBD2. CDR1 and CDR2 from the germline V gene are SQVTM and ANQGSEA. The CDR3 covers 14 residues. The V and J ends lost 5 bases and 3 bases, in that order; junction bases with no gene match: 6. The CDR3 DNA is TGCAGCGTTTCGGCGGGGGTACACACCGGGGAGCTGTTTTTT. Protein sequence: CSVSAGVHTGELFF.

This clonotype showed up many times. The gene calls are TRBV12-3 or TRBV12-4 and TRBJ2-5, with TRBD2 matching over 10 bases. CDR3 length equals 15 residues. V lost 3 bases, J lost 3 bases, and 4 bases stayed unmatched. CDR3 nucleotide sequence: TGTGCCAGCAGTTTTGGGCTAGCGGGGGAAGAGACCCAGTACTTC. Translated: CASSFGLAGEETQYF.

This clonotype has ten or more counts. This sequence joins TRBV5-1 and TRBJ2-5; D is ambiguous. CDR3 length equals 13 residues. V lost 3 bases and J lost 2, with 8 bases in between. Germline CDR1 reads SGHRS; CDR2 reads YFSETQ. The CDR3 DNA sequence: TGCGCCAGCAGCTCGGGTGGACAAGAGACCCAGTACTTC. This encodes CASSSGGQETQYF.

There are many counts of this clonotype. DNA for the CDR3: TGCAGTGCTAGAGGGTTAGGGGGGGGCCGGGTGTATGGCTACACCTTC. As protein: CSARGLGGGRVYGYTF. V and J are TRBV20-1 and TRBJ1-2, with D perhaps matching TRBD1 (6 bases). The CDR3 totals 16 residues. CDR1 and CDR2 (germline): DFQATT, SNEGSKA (reference sequence). V was cut by 1 base and J by 5 bases, with 20 bases left in between.

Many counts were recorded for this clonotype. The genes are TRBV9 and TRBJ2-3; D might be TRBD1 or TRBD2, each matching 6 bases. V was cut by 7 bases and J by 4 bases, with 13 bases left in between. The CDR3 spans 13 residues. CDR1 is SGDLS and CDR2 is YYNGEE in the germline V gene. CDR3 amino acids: CASGGQGPDTQYF. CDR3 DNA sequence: TGTGCCAGCGGGGGGCAGGGACCAGATACGCAGTATTTT.

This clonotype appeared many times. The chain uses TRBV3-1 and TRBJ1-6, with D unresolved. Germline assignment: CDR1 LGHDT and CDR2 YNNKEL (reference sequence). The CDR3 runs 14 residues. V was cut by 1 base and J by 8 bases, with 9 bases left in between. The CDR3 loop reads CASSQVGFYSPLHF. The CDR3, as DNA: TGTGCCAGCAGCCAAGTTGGGTTTTATTCACCCCTCCACTTT.

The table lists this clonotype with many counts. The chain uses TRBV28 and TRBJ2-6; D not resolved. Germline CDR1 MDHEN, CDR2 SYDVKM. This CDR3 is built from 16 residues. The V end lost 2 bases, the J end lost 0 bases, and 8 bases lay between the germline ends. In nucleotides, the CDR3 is TGTGCCAGCAGTTTAGGGCGCCACTCTGGGGCCAACGTCCTGACTTTC. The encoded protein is CASSLGRHSGANVLTF.

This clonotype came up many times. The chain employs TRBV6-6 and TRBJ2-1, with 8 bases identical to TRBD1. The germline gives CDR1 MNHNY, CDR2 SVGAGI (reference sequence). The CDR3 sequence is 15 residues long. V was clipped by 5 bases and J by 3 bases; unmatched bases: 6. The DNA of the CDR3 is TGTGCCAGCAGTAGGACAGGGACAGGCTACAATGAGCAGTTCTTC. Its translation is CASSRTGTGYNEQFF.

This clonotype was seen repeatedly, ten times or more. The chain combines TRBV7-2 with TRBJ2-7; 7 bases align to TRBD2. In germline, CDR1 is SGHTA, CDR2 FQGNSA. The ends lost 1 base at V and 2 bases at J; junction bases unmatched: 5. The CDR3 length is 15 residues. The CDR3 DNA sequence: TGTGCCAGCAGCTTAGGGACTAGGGGCACCTACGAGCAGTACTTC. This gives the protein CASSLGTRGTYEQYF.

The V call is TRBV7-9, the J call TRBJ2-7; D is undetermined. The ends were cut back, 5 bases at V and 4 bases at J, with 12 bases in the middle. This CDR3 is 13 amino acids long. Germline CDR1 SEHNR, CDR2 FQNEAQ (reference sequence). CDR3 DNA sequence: TGTGCCAGCAGCCCTATCGGGCTATACGAGCAGTACGTC. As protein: CASSPIGLYEQYV.

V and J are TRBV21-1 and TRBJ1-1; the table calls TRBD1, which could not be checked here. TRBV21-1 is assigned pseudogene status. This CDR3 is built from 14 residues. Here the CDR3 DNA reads TGTGCCAGCAGCCCGCGACAGGGTTACACTGAAGCTTTCTTT. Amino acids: CASSPRQGYTEAFF.

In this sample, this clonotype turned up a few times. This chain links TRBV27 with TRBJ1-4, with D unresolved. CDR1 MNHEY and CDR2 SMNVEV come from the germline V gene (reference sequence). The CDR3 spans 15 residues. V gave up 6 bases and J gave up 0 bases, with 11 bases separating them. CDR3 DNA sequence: TGTGCCAGCAGCCCCGTTTGGGCAACTAATGAAAAACTGTTTTTT. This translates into CASSPVWATNEKLFF.